This T cell receptor (beta chain) was sequenced in a study of glioma-infiltrating T cells. Across the study: Sequencing aimed for 4.5- to 10-fold coverage of about a million peripheral T cells. Study results and limitations: Shared blood CDR3 signature motifs marked patients with low tissue-blood divergence.

Amplification of TCR alpha and beta CDR3 regions from RNA used iRepertoire nested multiplex PCR. MiXCR was run by TCRdb on the multiplex PCR reads, yielding one entry per CDR3 protein. The data contain around 350,000 distinct CDR3 sequences, around 45% of them singletons. A note on this clonotype: Its antigen is currently unknown.

This receptor was taken from a human donor with low-grade glioma or glioblastoma, undergoing nonglioma brain surgery, or in good health (not recorded which). The specimen sequenced was glioma tissue, nonneoplastic brain tissue, or PBMCs (not recorded which).

The CDR3 spells CSVQAGLAESYNEQFF. Here the CDR3 DNA reads TGCAGTGTTCAAGCGGGACTAGCGGAATCCTACAATGAGCAGTTCTTC. The rearrangement links TRBV20-1 to TRBJ2-1, with 11 nucleotides matching TRBD2. The CDR3 runs to 16 residues. Germline V gene data show CDR1 as DFQATT and CDR2 as SNEGSKA (reference sequence). The trim removed 7 bases at V and 1 base at J, leaving 9 bases unmatched.